This record looks at one TCR beta chain sequence and its context. Its target is unknown. The PCR made use of 60 Vbeta and 13 Jbeta primers. This table comes from immunoSEQ multiplex PCR, and its TCRdb copy is limited to in-frame clones, with some not included. The sample carries under 200,000 clones, around four fifths recorded once. Healthy bone marrow donors formed the donor group. The data belong to a study of cytomegalovirus exposure and HLA in healthy donors. Overall study findings and caveats: Researchers counted around 180 TCR beta chains as cytomegalovirus-associated.

What was sequenced was PBMCs. The TCR was taken from a man aged 18 to 30 in good health and CMV-seronegative.

The CDR3 loop reads CASRRRDTGTYEQYF. The CDR3 DNA is TGCGCCAGCAGACGCCGGGACACAGGAACCTACGAGCAGTACTTC. The V gene is TRBV5-1, the J gene TRBJ2-7; the D gene is possibly TRBD1 (6 bases). CDR3 length: 15 amino acids. The germline gives CDR1 SGHRS, CDR2 YFSETQ. Trimming cost V 5 bases and J 2 bases, with 17 bases left between them. The full variable domain, in which reference TRBV5-1 and TRBJ2-7 provide the parts outside the CDR3, is KAGVTQTPRYLIKTRGQQVTLSCSPISGHRSVSWYQQTPGQGLQFLFEYFSETQRNKGNFPGRFSGRQFSNSRSEMNVSTLELGDSALYLCASRRRDTGTYEQYFGPGTRLTVT.